The clone carrying this TCR beta chain came up a few times. Its specificity is not known. The sample's time point: pre-sensitization, week 0. Treatment described: therapeutic diphenylcyclopropenone sensitization with weekly scalp DPC. Every patch test was put on after a blood sample was taken. The sample belongs to a study of human T cells and chemical hapten exposure. V was pared by 7 bases and J by 5 bases, with 7 bases between. The germline CDR1 and CDR2 sequences are SNHLY and FYNNEI. The CDR3 spans 11 residues. Each CDR3 protein gets one entry after TCRdb re-called the RACE reads with MiXCR. Of more than 250,000 distinct CDR3 sequences in the sample, approximately 8.4% are singletons; the top ten hold 2.3%. Regarding the study as a whole: TCRs whose frequency exceeded 1 in 1000 remained the same following DPC sensitization.

This TCR derives from a woman aged 40 to 55 with alopecia areata. Some clones in this sample may be carry-over from other donors' samples. The chain uses TRBV2 and TRBJ2-3; D is ambiguous. The sample in question was whole blood, obtained in connection with sensitization to the hapten diphenylcyclopropenone (DPC). CDR3 coding DNA: TGTGCCAGCACCGGAGAAGATACGCAGTATTTT. Protein: CASTGEDTQYF.